This T cell receptor beta chain was identified in a study of long-term antiretroviral therapy in people with HIV. Survey-level resolution applied to immunoSEQ assay v3.0. Here immunoSEQ multiplex PCR was the method, and the copy in TCRdb shows in-frame clones only, minus some. Of tens of thousands of clones listed, roughly nine tenths are singletons. At minimum, one pre-ART and two post-ART PBMC samples were obtained from each donor. The CDR3 contains 19 residues. Germline V gene sequence: CDR1 LGHNA, CDR2 YSLEER. V was cut by 0 bases and J by 3 bases, with 20 bases left in between. This rearrangement joins TRBV4-3 to TRBJ2-2; a possible D gene is TRBD2 (5 bases). The sequences come from unsorted PBMCs, collected 2 years after starting antiretroviral therapy. The source is a man aged 45 to 65 with HIV. The CDR3 bases are TGCGCCAGCAGCCAAGACCCCACAGAGGGAATCGTTTACACCGGGGAGCTGTTTTTT. Translating it yields CASSQDPTEGIVYTGELFF.